The 27 T cell receptor beta chains below come from one sample, sequenced in a study of OX40 agonist ivuxolimab in advanced cancers. Produced via immunoSEQ multiplex PCR; TCRdb's table is partial and in-frame only. The sample comprises approximately 74,000 clones, 85% to 90% of which are singletons, and roughly 0.58% rests with the top ten. This material consisted of CD4+ or CD8+ T cells sorted from blood, taken in a trial of the OX40 agonist ivuxolimab. Every receptor here comes from an adult with an advanced solid tumor such as melanoma, head and neck, liver or kidney cancer.

The chain has TRBV9 and TRBJ2-3, with 12 bases aligning to TRBD2. V trimming: 5 bases; J trimming: 4 bases; junction bases outside the gene matches: 5. The CDR3 is made up of 15 amino acids. The germline CDR1 and CDR2 sequences are SGDLS and YYNGEE. CDR3 DNA sequence: TGTGCCAGCAGGAGTGGACTAGCGGGGCCAGATACGCAGTATTTT. Protein: CASRSGLAGPDTQYF.

The rearrangement uses TRBV19 and TRBJ1-2; maybe TRBD1 (6 bases). Trimming took 5 bases from V and 0 from J, leaving 13 bases between them. Germline V gene lookup returns CDR1 LNHDA and CDR2 SQIVND (reference sequence). The length of the CDR3 is 15 residues. The CDR3 loop reads CASSFEGTTNYGYTF. The DNA of the CDR3 is TGTGCCAGTAGTTTCGAGGGGACAACTAACTATGGCTACACCTTC. The whole variable domain, remainder taken from reference TRBV19 and TRBJ1-2, is DGGITQSPKYLFRKEGQNVTLSCEQNLNHDAMYWYRQDPGQGLRLIYYSQIVNDFQKGDIAEGYSVSREKKESFPLTVTSAQKNPTAFYLCASSFEGTTNYGYTFGSGTRLTVV.

The chain has TRBV5-1 and TRBJ1-4; D possibly corresponds to TRBD1 (6 bases). CDR3 length equals 16 residues. V gave up 3 bases and J gave up 6 bases, with 18 bases separating them. Germline values: CDR1 SGHRS, CDR2 YFSETQ. Here the CDR3 reads CASSWSQGGGYEKLFF. The DNA for the CDR3 is TGCGCCAGCAGCTGGTCTCAGGGAGGGGGTTATGAAAAACTGTTTTTT.

The rearrangement uses TRBV7-3 and TRBJ2-3; 8 bases line up with TRBD2. The trim removed 5 bases at V and 3 bases at J, leaving 7 bases unmatched. This CDR3 comprises 15 residues. Germline CDR1 and CDR2: SGHTA and FQGTGA. The CDR3 coding sequence is TGTGCCAGCAGCCCCTTTAGCGGGAAAACAGATACGCAGTATTTT. As protein: CASSPFSGKTDTQYF. Variable domain in full (rest from reference TRBV7-3 and TRBJ2-3): GAGVSQTPSNKVTEKGKYVELRCDPISGHTALYWYRQSLGQGPEFLIYFQGTGAADDSGLPNDRFFAVRPEGSVSTLKIQRTERGDSAVYLCASSPFSGKTDTQYFGPGTRLTVL.

V is TRBV11-3 and J is TRBJ2-7; no clear D. V was trimmed by 2 bases and J by 2 bases, leaving 10 bases between them. This CDR3 is built from 14 residues. The V gene's germline CDR1 is SGHNT and CDR2 YENEEA. The CDR3 here is CASSLSFGAYEQYF. The CDR3 DNA follows: TGTGCCAGCAGCTTATCGTTTGGGGCCTACGAGCAGTACTTC.

The chain joins TRBV2 to TRBJ2-2, with 7 bases lining up with TRBD2. The CDR3 length is 14 residues. J lost 2 bases, V lost 8 bases, and 5 bases had no gene match. Germline V gene data show CDR1 as SNHLY and CDR2 as FYNNEI. The CDR3 is CASGRGSNTGELFF. In DNA, the CDR3 is TGTGCCAGCGGCCGCGGGAGCAACACCGGGGAGCTGTTTTTT.

The genes are TRBV19 and TRBJ2-6, with 10 bases aligning to TRBD1. The CDR3 runs to 21 residues. Germline V gene data show CDR1 as LNHDA and CDR2 as SQIVND (reference sequence). V dropped 0 bases and J dropped 0; count of bases not matched to a gene: 11. CDR3: CASSIDSTLRDRGSGANVLTF. Here the CDR3 DNA reads TGTGCCAGTAGTATAGATTCAACTCTCCGGGACAGGGGCTCTGGGGCCAACGTCCTGACTTTC.

The V call is TRBV5-6, the J call TRBJ1-5; no reliable D call. The CDR3 totals 14 residues. Germline CDR1 and CDR2: SGHDT and YYEEEE. Trimming stripped 1 base from V and 5 bases from J, with 10 bases between. Here the CDR3 DNA reads TGTGCCAGCAGCTTGAGATCCGGGGATCAGCCCCAGCATTTT. Residues: CASSLRSGDQPQHF.

CDR3 protein: CASSPARSYGYTF. The CDR3 bases are TGTGCCAGCAGCCCCGCCCGAAGCTATGGCTACACCTTC. The chain couples TRBV14 to TRBJ1-2; no firm D call. This CDR3 spans 13 amino acids. Germline-derived CDR1 and CDR2 are SGHDN and FVKESK. Trimming left V 4 bases short and J 4 bases short, with 10 bases between. The full variable domain, in which reference TRBV14 and TRBJ1-2 provide the parts outside the CDR3, is EAGVTQFPSHSVIEKGQTVTLRCDPISGHDNLYWYRRVMGKEIKFLLHFVKESKQDESGMPNNRFLAERTGGTYSTLKVQPAELEDSGVYFCASSPARSYGYTFGSGTRLTVV.

The chain uses TRBV5-1 and TRBJ2-1; tentative D call: TRBD2 (5 bases). Germline V lookup: CDR1 SGHRS, CDR2 YFSETQ. The V gene lost 1 base and the J gene lost 2 bases, with 10 bases spanning the gap. The CDR3 contains 15 residues. The DNA of the CDR3 is TGCGCCAGCAGCTTGTCGCTAGCAACCTACAATGAGCAGTTCTTC. Amino acid sequence: CASSLSLATYNEQFF.

The chain recombines TRBV29-1 with TRBJ2-5, with D perhaps matching TRBD2 (5 bases). V lost 7 bases and J 3 bases, leaving 9 bases between the germline ends. The CDR3 covers 11 residues. The V gene's germline CDR1 is SQVTM and CDR2 ANQGSEA. The CDR3 coding sequence is TGCAGCGGCGGACTTGAAGAGACCCAGTACTTC. It is translated as CSGGLEETQYF. The full variable domain, rest sourced from reference TRBV29-1 and TRBJ2-5, is SAVISQKPSRDICQRGTSLTIQCQVDSQVTMMFWYRQQPGQSLTLIATANQGSEATYESGFVIDKFPISRPNLTFSTLTVSNMSPEDSSIYLCSGGLEETQYFGPGTRLLVL.

This clone has more than one count but fewer than ten. The chain uses TRBV5-1 and TRBJ1-1, with 7 bases lining up with TRBD1. Germline V CDR1 and CDR2: SGHRS, YFSETQ. The CDR3 covers 15 residues. Trimming took 4 bases from V and 0 from J; bases not matched to a gene: 6. Written as DNA, the CDR3 is TGCGCCAGCAGCCGGGGGGACAGCATGAACACTGAAGCTTTCTTT. Translation: CASSRGDSMNTEAFF.

V gene TRBV11-2 combines with J gene TRBJ2-4; weak D call: TRBD1 (5 bases). The CDR3 is 15 residues long. V lost 4 bases and J lost 0, with 10 bases in between. Germline CDR1 is SGHAT and CDR2 is FQNNGV. The DNA of the CDR3 is TGTGCCAGCAGCTGGGGCACCGGAGCCAAAAACATTCAGTACTTC. Its protein product is CASSWGTGAKNIQYF.

The rearrangement joins TRBV13 to TRBJ1-2; D perhaps matches TRBD1 (6 bases). Germline V gene sequence: CDR1 PRHDT, CDR2 FYEKMQ (reference sequence). The CDR3 is 13 amino acids. Trimming stripped 5 bases from V and 8 bases from J, with 15 bases between. CDR3 amino acids: CASSRDRSIGYTF. The CDR3 DNA is TGTGCCAGCAGCCGCGACAGGTCTATCGGCTACACCTTC. The full variable domain, its missing parts supplied by reference TRBV13 and TRBJ1-2, is AAGVIQSPRHLIKEKRETATLKCYPIPRHDTVYWYQQGPGQDPQFLISFYEKMQSDKGSIPDRFSAQQFSDYHSELNMSSLELGDSALYFCASSRDRSIGYTFGSGTRLTVV.

The rearrangement uses TRBV28 and TRBJ2-7; D not certain. V was pared by 6 bases and J by 6 bases, with 9 bases between. This CDR3 contains 11 residues. Germline lookup yields CDR1 MDHEN and CDR2 SYDVKM. In DNA, the CDR3 is TGTGCCAGCAGATACGTAGGCGAGCAGTACTTC. The encoded protein is CASRYVGEQYF.

The J gene is TRBJ1-5, the V gene TRBV7-2, with D tentatively TRBD1 (5 bases). Germline CDR1 is SGHTA and CDR2 is FQGNSA. Trimming cost V 4 bases and J 5 bases, with 15 bases left between them. This CDR3 is built from 15 residues. CDR3 sequence reads: CASSSSIGDYQPQHF. The CDR3 coding sequence is TGTGCCAGCAGCTCTAGTATCGGGGACTATCAGCCCCAGCATTTT.

This chain joins TRBV12-5 and TRBJ1-1, with D possibly TRBD1 on 5 matching bases. Germline-derived CDR1 and CDR2 are LGHNT and FRNRAP. This CDR3 has 15 amino acids. Trimming took off 0 bases at V and 1 base at J, with 9 bases between the two ends. As DNA, the CDR3 is TGTGCTAGTGGTTTGGTAGTGGGGCGGAACACTGAAGCTTTCTTT. It specifies CASGLVVGRNTEAFF.

The chain joins TRBV11-2 to TRBJ2-2; D unresolved. Germline loops: CDR1 SGHAT, CDR2 FQNNGV. This CDR3 is 14 amino acids long. V was shortened by 3 bases and J by 4 bases, with 9 bases between the two germline ends. CDR3 in amino acids: CASSFVGLTGELFF. CDR3 DNA sequence: TGTGCCAGCAGCTTTGTGGGTCTCACCGGGGAGCTGTTTTTT.

V usage is TRBV5-1 and J usage is TRBJ1-1; a weak D match, TRBD1 (5 bases). The CDR3 spans 12 residues. Trimming removed 1 base from V and 5 bases from J, with 6 bases in between. Germline assignment: CDR1 SGHRS and CDR2 YFSETQ. CDR3 nucleotides: TGCGCCAGCAGCTTGACAGGAACTGAAGCTTTCTTT. Its translation: CASSLTGTEAFF.

The rearrangement uses TRBV19 and TRBJ2-7; the match to TRBD1 covers 10 bases. Per the germline V gene, CDR1 is LNHDA and CDR2 is SQIVND (reference sequence). CDR3 size: 15 residues. The J segment lost 1 base and the V segment lost 8 bases, leaving 8 bases of the junction unmatched. The DNA for the CDR3 is TGTGCCAGTCGATCCGGGACAGGGGCTTCCTACGAGCAGTACTTC. It translates to CASRSGTGASYEQYF.

This chain uses TRBV6-7 with TRBJ1-2; perhaps TRBD1 as D (5 bases). TRBV6-7 is given ORF status, its function remaining uncertain. The length of the CDR3 is 12 residues. V lost 2 bases and J 8 bases, leaving 9 bases between the germline ends. The CDR3 bases are TGTGCCAGCAGTTACGGGGACGGGGGCTACACCTTC. Amino acids: CASSYGDGGYTF.

V is TRBV11-3 and J is TRBJ1-1; the D is unclear. V lost 8 bases, J lost 3 bases, and 10 bases lay in between. Per germline, CDR1 SGHNT and CDR2 YENEEA. CDR3 size: 12 residues. The CDR3 DNA reads as TGTGCCAGCCGGGCCCAGCACACTGAAGCTTTCTTT. Protein sequence: CASRAQHTEAFF.

This sequence joins TRBV10-2 and TRBJ2-2; D not certain. The ends were cut back, 7 bases at V and 2 bases at J, with 11 bases in the middle. CDR1 WSHSY and CDR2 SAAADI come from the germline V gene. The CDR3 totals 14 residues. CDR3 nucleotides: TGCGCCAGCACCCTGTCCAGAAACACCGGGGAGCTGTTTTTT. Its protein product is CASTLSRNTGELFF.

This clone has just one count. The rearrangement links TRBV10-3 to TRBJ1-6; D gene uncertain. CDR1 is ENHRY, CDR2 SYGVKD, per germline. CDR3 length: 15 residues. V shed 6 bases and J shed 6 bases, with 15 bases lying between them. Written as DNA, the CDR3 is TGTGCCATCAGACTGGACCCAAAGGGTAATTCACCCCTCCACTTT. Its protein is CAIRLDPKGNSPLHF.

The chain carries TRBV25-1 and TRBJ2-1; 9 nucleotides line up with TRBD1. With 6 bases clipped from V and 9 bases from J, the junction kept 12 bases outside the gene matches. Per the germline V gene, CDR1 is MGHDK and CDR2 is SYGVNS. The CDR3 consists of 15 residues. The chain's CDR3 is CASSLPGQGIGEQFF. The CDR3 coding sequence is TGTGCCAGCAGCCTGCCGGGACAGGGAATCGGTGAGCAGTTCTTC.

The chain combines TRBV4-2 with TRBJ1-1; D uncertain. This CDR3 region has 13 residues. Trimming pared 8 bases from V and 1 base from J, leaving 11 bases between. Germline V CDR1 and CDR2: LGHNA, YNFKEQ. CDR3 in DNA: TGTGCCAGCCGAAAGACGGGGAACACTGAAGCTTTCTTT. Protein sequence: CASRKTGNTEAFF.

The chain is built from TRBV7-9 and TRBJ2-5; 8 bases align to TRBD1. Germline trimming cut 0 bases from V and 5 bases from J; bases unmatched to any gene: 5. CDR3 size: 15 residues. From germline, CDR1 is SEHNR and CDR2 FQNEAQ (reference sequence). The CDR3 is CASSLAWTGQETQYF. CDR3 DNA: TGTGCCAGCAGCTTAGCTTGGACAGGGCAGGAGACCCAGTACTTC.